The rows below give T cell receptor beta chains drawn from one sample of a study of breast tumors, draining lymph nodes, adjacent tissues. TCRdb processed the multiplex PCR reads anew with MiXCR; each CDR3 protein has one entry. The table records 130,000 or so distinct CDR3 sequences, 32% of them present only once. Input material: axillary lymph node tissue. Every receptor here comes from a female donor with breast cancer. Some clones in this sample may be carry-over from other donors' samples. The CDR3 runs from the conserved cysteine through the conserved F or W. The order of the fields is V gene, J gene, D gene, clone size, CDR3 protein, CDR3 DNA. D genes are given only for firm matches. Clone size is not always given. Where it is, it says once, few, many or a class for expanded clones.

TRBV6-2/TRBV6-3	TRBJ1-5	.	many	CASSYQQAAAQHF	TGTGCCAGCAGTTACCAACAGGCGGCGGCCCAGCATTTT
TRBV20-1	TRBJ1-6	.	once	CSARSGYGSPSHF	TGCAGTGCTAGGTCAGGGTATGGCTCACCCTCCCACTTT
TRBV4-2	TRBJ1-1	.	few	CASSQVWGLGSVPEAFF	TGTGCCAGCAGCCAAGTGTGGGGGCTAGGAAGTGTTCCTGAAGCTTTCTTT
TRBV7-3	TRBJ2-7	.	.	CVSSLTQIYEQYF	TGTGTCAGCAGCTTAACGCAGATCTACGAGCAGTACTTC
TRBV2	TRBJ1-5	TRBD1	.	CASSVGGGQGRETQHF	TGTGCCAGCAGCGTAGGAGGGGGACAGGGTCGAGAGACCCAGCATTTT
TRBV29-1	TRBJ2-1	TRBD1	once	CSVARTGGNEQFF	TGCAGCGTTGCCAGGACAGGGGGCAATGAGCAGTTCTTC
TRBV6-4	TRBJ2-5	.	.	CASSHRDSQETQYF	TGTGCCAGCAGTCACCGAGACAGCCAAGAGACCCAGTACTTC
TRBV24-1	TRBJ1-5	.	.	CATQGGGVYQPQHF	TGTGCCACCCAAGGGGGGGGGGTATATCAGCCCCAGCATTTT
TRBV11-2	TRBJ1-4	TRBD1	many	CASSPRTGWRNEKLFF	TGTGCCAGCAGCCCGCGGACAGGATGGAGGAATGAAAAACTGTTTTTT
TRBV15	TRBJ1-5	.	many	CATQDGDQPQHF	TGTGCCACTCAAGACGGGGATCAGCCCCAGCATTTT
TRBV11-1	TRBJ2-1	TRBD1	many	CASSLWTGGNEQFF	TGTGCCAGCAGCTTATGGACAGGAGGCAATGAGCAGTTCTTC
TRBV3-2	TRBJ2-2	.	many	CASSSRGAGTGELFF	TGTGCCAGCAGTTCTAGGGGAGCAGGCACCGGGGAGCTGTTTTTT
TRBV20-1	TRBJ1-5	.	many	CSARAGSEGPQHF	TGCAGTGCTAGAGCGGGTTCAGAAGGACCCCAGCATTTT
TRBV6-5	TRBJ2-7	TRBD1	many	CASSSGTGLYEQYF	TGTGCCAGCAGTTCCGGGACAGGATTATACGAGCAGTACTTC
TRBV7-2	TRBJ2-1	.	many	CASSQDFLVNEQFF	TGTGCCAGCAGCCAGGACTTTTTGGTAAATGAGCAGTTCTTC
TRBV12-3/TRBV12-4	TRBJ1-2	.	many	CASRGSGQGKSYTF	TGTGCCAGCAGAGGCTCCGGCCAGGGTAAGAGCTACACCTTC
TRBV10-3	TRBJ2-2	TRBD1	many	CAISQAGGVNTGELFF	TGTGCCATCAGCCAGGCAGGGGGAGTTAACACCGGGGAGCTGTTTTTT